This T cell receptor (beta chain) derives from a study of response to subunit inactivated influenza vaccine. Study results and caveats: Few additional T cells are recruited per seasonal influenza vaccination, authors suggested.

As regards this clonotype: Its antigen is currently unknown.

One entry per CDR3 protein, called by TCRdb with MiXCR from the RT-PCR reads. The sample shows about 650,000 distinct CDR3 sequences, approximately 14% of them seen only once. This sequence originates from a man aged 45-65 years who received an inactivated influenza vaccine. The sequences come from PBMCs from blood, collected roughly 12 days after vaccination.

The CDR3 sequence is CASSLRPNEKLFF. The CDR3 DNA sequence: TGTGCCAGCAGCTTGAGGCCTAATGAAAAACTGTTTTTT. The chain carries TRBV5-6 and TRBJ1-4; D gene uncertain. V lost 1 base and J lost 3, with 4 bases in between. The CDR3 contains 13 residues. Germline V gene lookup returns CDR1 SGHDT and CDR2 YYEEEE.